The 15 T cell receptor beta chains presented below share a single source sample, sequenced in a study of T cell responses to AZD1222 COVID-19 vaccine. Sequencing was performed with immunoSEQ multiplex PCR; in TCRdb, only in-frame clones are kept and a portion is missing. The data contain 150,000 to 200,000 clones, roughly nine tenths of them seen just once; the ten biggest clones take up around 1%. The sample here was peripheral blood, taken 28 days after the second AZD1222 dose. These receptors were collected from an adult who received the AZD1222 COVID-19 vaccine.

The chain joins TRBV9 to TRBJ1-2; D might be TRBD1 (6 bases). The ends were cut back, 4 bases at V and 8 bases at J, with 12 bases in the middle. Per germline, CDR1 SGDLS and CDR2 YYNGEE. CDR3 length: 12 amino acids. The CDR3 DNA sequence: TGTGCCAGCAGCAAGGGGGGTGGCGGCTACACCTTC. This gives the protein CASSKGGGGYTF.

The rearrangement links TRBV5-8 to TRBJ1-2; D gene unclear. Per germline, CDR1 SGHTS and CDR2 YDEGEE. V lost 5 bases and J 5 bases, leaving 22 bases between the germline ends. The CDR3 spans 16 residues. The CDR3 region has the DNA TGTGCCAGCAGTCGCACCCTTTTCGAGGGATTGTATGGCTACACCTTC. Amino acid sequence: CASSRTLFEGLYGYTF.

The gene calls are TRBV27 and TRBJ2-7, with a possible D match to TRBD2 (5 bases). The V end was cut by 1 base, the J end by 3 bases, with 7 bases between. This CDR3 spans 13 amino acids. Germline V gene lookup returns CDR1 MNHEY and CDR2 SMNVEV (reference sequence). The CDR3 region is CASSLLGDYEQYF. Written as DNA, the CDR3 is TGTGCCAGCAGTTTATTGGGAGACTACGAGCAGTACTTC.

The rearrangement links TRBV6-1 to TRBJ2-7; TRBD1 agrees at 12 bases. This CDR3 contains 15 residues. V lost 0 bases to trimming and J lost 6 bases; unmatched junction nucleotides: 3. Germline CDR1 is MNHNS and CDR2 is SASEGT. The CDR3 sequence: CASSEAGTGGLEQYF. DNA of the CDR3: TGTGCCAGCAGTGAAGCGGGGACAGGGGGCCTCGAGCAGTACTTC.

The chain combines TRBV7-2 with TRBJ2-7; tentatively, D is TRBD1 (6 bases). The V end was cut by 2 bases, the J end by 2 bases, with 10 bases between. The CDR3 length is 14 residues. Germline lookup yields CDR1 SGHTA and CDR2 FQGNSA. In DNA form, the CDR3 reads TGTGCCAGCAGCTTATTCGGGACACCCTACGAGCAGTACTTC. Amino acids: CASSLFGTPYEQYF.

V and J are TRBV5-1 and TRBJ1-1; TRBD1 aligns across 8 bases. This CDR3 comprises 13 residues. The V and J ends lost 5 bases and 0 bases, in that order; junction bases with no gene match: 0. Per germline, CDR1 SGHRS and CDR2 YFSETQ. The CDR3 DNA sequence: TGCGCCAGCAGGGGACAGGTGAACACTGAAGCTTTCTTT. Amino acids: CASRGQVNTEAFF.

This chain connects TRBV27 to TRBJ2-7; 7 nucleotides agree with TRBD1. Germline V CDR1 and CDR2: MNHEY, SMNVEV (reference sequence). CDR3 length equals 16 residues. V gave up 5 bases and J gave up 2 bases; unmatched junction bases: 12. CDR3 in DNA: TGTGCCAGCAGTGGCGGTCCTCCGGGACAGCCCTACGAGCAGTACTTC. It yields the protein CASSGGPPGQPYEQYF.

The chain is built from TRBV6-5 and TRBJ1-1, with a weak D call TRBD1 (5 bases). Germline V gene lookup returns CDR1 MNHEY and CDR2 SVGAGI. Deletions cut 6 bases from V and 2 bases from J, with 13 bases between. CDR3 length equals 14 residues. Written as DNA, the CDR3 is TGTGCCAGCAGCGCAGGGATAAGCAACACTGAAGCTTTCTTT. Translating it yields CASSAGISNTEAFF.

This chain links TRBV6-5 with TRBJ1-1; 8 bases align to TRBD1. The CDR3 totals 14 residues. V was pared by 5 bases and J by 10 bases, with 12 bases of the junction left unmatched. In germline, CDR1 is MNHEY, CDR2 SVGAGI. The CDR3 coding sequence is TGTGCCAGCAGTCCCGTTTTAACAGGGGGAGGAGCTTTCTTT. Amino acid sequence: CASSPVLTGGGAFF.

The chain links TRBV20-1 to TRBJ1-2; TRBD1 might be the D (6 bases). Trimming pared 3 bases from V and 9 bases from J, leaving 14 bases between. The length of the CDR3 is 12 residues. Germline V gene lookup returns CDR1 DFQATT and CDR2 SNEGSKA (reference sequence). The CDR3, as DNA: TGCAGTGCTAGTTTATCGGGGGGCAGCTACACCTTC. This gives the protein CSASLSGGSYTF.

This chain connects TRBV11-2 to TRBJ1-6; 8 bases are a match to TRBD1. V was clipped by 2 bases and J by 7 bases; unmatched bases: 1. This CDR3 comprises 14 residues. CDR1 and CDR2 (germline): SGHAT, FQNNGV. As DNA, the CDR3 is TGTGCCAGCAGCTTACAGGGGGCGAATTCACCCCTCCACTTT. Protein product: CASSLQGANSPLHF.

The chain recombines TRBV9 with TRBJ2-1; D is undetermined. CDR1 and CDR2 (germline): SGDLS, YYNGEE. V was cut by 0 bases and J by 5 bases, with 12 bases left in between. CDR3 length: 15 amino acids. In DNA form, the CDR3 reads TGTGCCAGCAGCGTAGTTGCAGTTAAGAACAATGAGCAGTTCTTC. Its translation: CASSVVAVKNNEQFF.

CDR3 sequence: CASSQVGESYEQYF. The DNA for the CDR3 is TGCGCCAGCAGCCAAGTGGGGGAGTCCTACGAGCAGTACTTC. The chain carries TRBV4-1 and TRBJ2-7; D is possibly TRBD1 or TRBD2 (5 bases each). The CDR3 is made up of 14 amino acids. Germline values: CDR1 MGHRA, CDR2 YSYEKL. Trimming removed 1 base from V and 1 base from J, with 8 bases in between.

V is TRBV7-2 and J is TRBJ1-6, with TRBD1 matching 7 bases. The CDR3 sequence is 14 residues long. V gave up 7 bases and J gave up 8 bases; unmatched junction bases: 8. Germline V gene data show CDR1 as SGHTA and CDR2 as FQGNSA. Written as DNA, the CDR3 is TGTGCCAGCACTCGAAGGGGGCTCGATTCACCCCTCCACTTT. This encodes CASTRRGLDSPLHF.

This clone was seen a single time. This sequence joins TRBV4-1 and TRBJ2-7, with D perhaps being TRBD1 or TRBD2 (5 bases each). Deletions cut 6 bases from V and 1 base from J, with 16 bases between. Germline V gene lookup returns CDR1 MGHRA and CDR2 YSYEKL. This CDR3 comprises 15 residues. The CDR3 is CASSPLLGESYEQYF. CDR3 in DNA: TGCGCCAGCAGTCCGCTACTAGGGGAGTCCTACGAGCAGTACTTC.